The source of this T cell receptor beta chain is a study of blood T cell repertoires in COVID-19. Study overall: The samples span acute and convalescent COVID-19 from the United States, Italy and Spain. In each case, the material was cDNA or gDNA derived from T cells, B-cell-depleted T cells, or PBMCs.

Under the authors' procedure: It was from reference gene primer amplification that nucleated cell counts were estimated. The method was immunoSEQ multiplex PCR; TCRdb's version includes in-frame clones alone and lacks a portion of them. The DNA gave D and trimming, while V, J and clone size come from that table. The profile shows 200,000 to 300,000 clones, over 80% of them singletons. Turning to this clone: The DNA is omitted, as the CDR3 cannot be located on it reliably, and the CDR3 follows TCRdb's listing.

Ends included, the CDR3 has 15 residues. Germline CDR1 and CDR2: MDHEN and SYDVKM. The chain employs TRBV28 and TRBJ1-2; the table calls TRBD1, which could not be checked here. Specimen: peripheral blood. This TCR was recovered from a woman aged 60-75 years with active or convalescent COVID-19. This CDR3 is CASSSGQGVNYGYTF.